These T cell receptor beta chains were read from a single sample in a study of blood T cell repertoires in COVID-19. Sequenced by immunoSEQ multiplex PCR; TCRdb stores in-frame clones only, minus some. Of around 160,000 clones listed, over 80% were seen once; the top ten hold about an eighth. Source material: PBMCs or T cells enriched from blood (not recorded which). The receptors derive from a woman in her sixties who had recovered from COVID-19. CDR3s include the opening cysteine and the closing phenylalanine or tryptophan. The D gene is left open where the match is weak. Not every row has a clone size; where given, it reads once, few, many or a size class.

TRBJ1-6	TRBV18	few	TRBD1	CASSRDRNSPLHF	TGTGCCAGCTCAAGGGACAGAAATTCACCCCTCCACTTT
TRBJ2-5	TRBV6-5	.	.	CASSRRIRETQYF	TGTGCCAGCAGTCGGAGGATCAGAGAGACCCAGTACTTC
TRBJ1-5	TRBV4-1	.	TRBD1	CASSQEDRPGEPQHF	TGCGCCAGCAGCCAAGAGGACAGGCCCGGGGAGCCCCAGCATTTT
TRBJ1-2	TRBV2	.	TRBD1	CASSGQGVGGYTF	TGTGCCAGCAGTGGCCAGGGGGTCGGTGGCTACACCTTC
TRBJ2-3	TRBV11-2	once	.	CASSPPRERRPDTQYF	TGTGCCAGCAGCCCCCCTAGGGAGCGTCGGCCAGATACGCAGTATTTT
TRBJ2-7	TRBV5-1	.	TRBD1	CASRLTGDSYEQYF	TGCGCCAGCAGGTTAACAGGGGACTCCTACGAGCAGTACTTC
TRBJ1-5	TRBV2	.	.	CASSERTPDQPQHF	TGTGCCAGCAGTGAAAGGACACCTGATCAGCCCCAGCATTTT
TRBJ1-5	TRBV19	.	.	CASSMRVSNQPQHF	TGTGCCAGTAGTATGAGGGTAAGCAATCAGCCCCAGCATTTT
TRBJ2-5	TRBV5-6	.	TRBD2	CASSLGSPSGTQETQYF	TGTGCCAGCAGCTTGGGCTCTCCTAGCGGAACCCAAGAGACCCAGTACTTC
TRBJ1-1	TRBV12-3/TRBV12-4	once	.	CASSRGQNTEAFF	TGTGCCAGCAGTCGGGGACAAAACACTGAAGCTTTCTTT
TRBJ1-2	TRBV30	.	.	CAWSPGANYGYTF	TGTGCCTGGAGTCCAGGGGCAAACTATGGCTACACCTTC
TRBJ2-1	TRBV7-3	.	TRBD2	CASSPTSGTSGSYNEQFF	TGTGCCAGCAGCCCAACCTCCGGGACTAGCGGTTCCTACAATGAGCAGTTCTTC
TRBJ1-1	TRBV5-1	.	TRBD1	CASSWGQVSNTEAFF	TGCGCCAGCAGCTGGGGACAGGTTTCGAACACTGAAGCTTTCTTT
TRBJ1-2	TRBV5-1	.	.	CASSPFETNYGYTF	TGCGCCAGCAGCCCCTTTGAGACTAACTATGGCTACACCTTC
TRBJ1-5	TRBV28	.	TRBD1	CASSSTGGRQPQHF	TGTGCCAGCAGTTCGACAGGGGGCAGGCAGCCCCAGCATTTT
TRBJ2-2	TRBV29-1	.	.	CSVDVGANTGELFF	TGCAGCGTTGATGTCGGGGCGAACACCGGGGAGCTGTTTTTT
TRBJ2-7	TRBV6-1	medium-sized	TRBD1	CASSEHGTGGYEQYF	TGTGCCAGCAGTGAGCACGGGACAGGGGGCTACGAGCAGTACTTC